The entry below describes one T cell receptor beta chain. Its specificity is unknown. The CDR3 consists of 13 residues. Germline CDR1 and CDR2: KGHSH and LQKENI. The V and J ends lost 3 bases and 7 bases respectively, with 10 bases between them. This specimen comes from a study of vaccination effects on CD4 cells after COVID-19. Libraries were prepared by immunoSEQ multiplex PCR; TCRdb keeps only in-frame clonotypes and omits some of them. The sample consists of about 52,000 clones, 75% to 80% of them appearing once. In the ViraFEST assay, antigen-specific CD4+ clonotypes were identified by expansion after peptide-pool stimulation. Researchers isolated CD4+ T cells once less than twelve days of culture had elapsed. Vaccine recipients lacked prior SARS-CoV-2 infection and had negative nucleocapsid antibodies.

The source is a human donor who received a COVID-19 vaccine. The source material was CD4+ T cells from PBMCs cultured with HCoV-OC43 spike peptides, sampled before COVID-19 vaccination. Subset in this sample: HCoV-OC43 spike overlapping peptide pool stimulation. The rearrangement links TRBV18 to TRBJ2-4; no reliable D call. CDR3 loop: CASSPGSDNIQYF. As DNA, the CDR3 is TGTGCCAGCTCACCCGGAAGCGACAACATTCAGTACTTC. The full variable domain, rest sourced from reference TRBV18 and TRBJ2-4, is NAGVMQNPRHLVRRRGQEARLRCSPMKGHSHVYWYRQLPEEGLKFMVYLQKENIIDESGMPKERFSAEFPKEGPSILRIQQVVRGDSAAYFCASSPGSDNIQYFGAGTRLSVL.